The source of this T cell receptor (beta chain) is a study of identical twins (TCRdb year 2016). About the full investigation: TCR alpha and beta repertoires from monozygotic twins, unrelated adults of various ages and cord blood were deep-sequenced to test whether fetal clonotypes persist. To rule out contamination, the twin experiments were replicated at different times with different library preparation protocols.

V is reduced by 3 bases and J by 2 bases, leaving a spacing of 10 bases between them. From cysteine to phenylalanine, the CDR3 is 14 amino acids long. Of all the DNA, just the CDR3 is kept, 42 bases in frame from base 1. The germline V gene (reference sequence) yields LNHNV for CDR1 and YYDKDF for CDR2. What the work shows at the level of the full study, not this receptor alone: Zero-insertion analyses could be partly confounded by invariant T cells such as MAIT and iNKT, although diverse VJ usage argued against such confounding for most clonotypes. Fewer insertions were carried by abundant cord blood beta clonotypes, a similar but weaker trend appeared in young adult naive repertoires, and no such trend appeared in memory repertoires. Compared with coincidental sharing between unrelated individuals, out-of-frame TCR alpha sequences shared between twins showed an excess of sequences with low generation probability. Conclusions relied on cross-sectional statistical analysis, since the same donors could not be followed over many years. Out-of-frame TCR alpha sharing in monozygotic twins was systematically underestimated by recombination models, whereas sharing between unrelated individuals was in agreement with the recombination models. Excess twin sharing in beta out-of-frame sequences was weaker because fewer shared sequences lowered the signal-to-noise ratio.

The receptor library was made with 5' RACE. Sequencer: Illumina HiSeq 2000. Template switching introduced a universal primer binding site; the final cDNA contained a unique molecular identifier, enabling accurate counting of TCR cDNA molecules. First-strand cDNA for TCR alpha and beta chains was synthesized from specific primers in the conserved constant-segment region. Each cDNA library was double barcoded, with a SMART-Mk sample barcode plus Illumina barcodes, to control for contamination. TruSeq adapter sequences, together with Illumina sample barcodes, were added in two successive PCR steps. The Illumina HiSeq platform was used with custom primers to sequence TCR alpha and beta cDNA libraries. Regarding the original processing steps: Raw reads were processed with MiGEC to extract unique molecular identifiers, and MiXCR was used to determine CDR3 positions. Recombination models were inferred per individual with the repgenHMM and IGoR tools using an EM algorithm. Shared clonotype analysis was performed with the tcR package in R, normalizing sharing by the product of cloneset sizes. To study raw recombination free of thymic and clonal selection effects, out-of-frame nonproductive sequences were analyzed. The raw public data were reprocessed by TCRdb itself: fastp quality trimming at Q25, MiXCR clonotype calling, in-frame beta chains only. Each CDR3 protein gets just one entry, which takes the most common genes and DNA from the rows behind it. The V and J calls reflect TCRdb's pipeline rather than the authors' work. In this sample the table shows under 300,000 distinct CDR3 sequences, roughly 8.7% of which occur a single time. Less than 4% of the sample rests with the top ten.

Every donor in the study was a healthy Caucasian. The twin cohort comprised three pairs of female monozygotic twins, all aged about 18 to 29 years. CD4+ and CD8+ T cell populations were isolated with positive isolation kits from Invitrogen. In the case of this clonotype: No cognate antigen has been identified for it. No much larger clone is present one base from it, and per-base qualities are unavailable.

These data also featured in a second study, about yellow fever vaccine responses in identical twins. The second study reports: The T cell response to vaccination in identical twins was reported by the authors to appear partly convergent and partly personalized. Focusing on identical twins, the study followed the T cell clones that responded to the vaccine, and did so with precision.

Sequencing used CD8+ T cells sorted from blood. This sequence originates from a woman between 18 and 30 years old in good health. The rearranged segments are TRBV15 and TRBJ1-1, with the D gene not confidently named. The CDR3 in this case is CATSRVGTNTEAFF. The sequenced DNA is TGTGCCACCAGCAGGGTGGGAACCAACACTGAAGCTTTCTTT. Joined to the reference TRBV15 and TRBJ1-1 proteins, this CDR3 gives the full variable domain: DAMVIQNPRYQVTQFGKPVTLSCSQTLNHNVMYWYQQKSSQAPKLLFHYYDKDFNNEADTPDNFQSRRPNTSFCFLDIRSPGLGDTAMYLCATSRVGTNTEAFFGQGTRLTVV.